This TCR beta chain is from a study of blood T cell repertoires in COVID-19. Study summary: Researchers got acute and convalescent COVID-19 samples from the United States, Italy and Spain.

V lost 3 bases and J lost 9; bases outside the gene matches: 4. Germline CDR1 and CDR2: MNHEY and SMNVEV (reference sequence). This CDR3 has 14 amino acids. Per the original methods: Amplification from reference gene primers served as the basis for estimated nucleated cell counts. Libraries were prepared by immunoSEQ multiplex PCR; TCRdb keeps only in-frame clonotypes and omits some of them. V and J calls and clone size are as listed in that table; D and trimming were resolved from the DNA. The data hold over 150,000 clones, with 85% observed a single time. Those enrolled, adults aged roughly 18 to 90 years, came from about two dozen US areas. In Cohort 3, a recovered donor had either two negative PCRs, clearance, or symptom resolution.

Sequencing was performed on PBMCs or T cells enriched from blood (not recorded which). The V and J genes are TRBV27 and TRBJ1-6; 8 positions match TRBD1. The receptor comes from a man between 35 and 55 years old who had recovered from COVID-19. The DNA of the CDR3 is TGTGCCAGCAGTTTTCTGCAGGGGGCTTCACCCCTCCACTTT. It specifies CASSFLQGASPLHF.